This TCR beta chain was obtained from a study of vaccination and CD4 T cells after COVID-19 (dated 2022 in TCRdb). Background on the whole study: Every convalescent patient had a positive nasal swab PCR test for SARS-CoV-2, with mild disease in 9 or 10 patients and severe disease in one. In the convalescent cohort there were six males and four females, among whom were two Hispanic individuals, seven Caucasians, two Asians and one multiracial person. Each participant got two doses of either the Pfizer-BioNTech BNT162b2 vaccine (n=8) or the Moderna mRNA-1273 vaccine (n=2). Post-COVID blood samples from convalescent patients were collected a median of roughly 100 days after diagnosis, with a range of roughly 30 to 170 days. Post-vaccine blood samples were obtained a median of approximately 74 days after the second vaccine dose, with a range of roughly 13 to 250 days. Culture stimuli were overlapping spike peptide pools from SARS-CoV-2 and from the common cold coronaviruses HCoV-NL63, HCoV-OC43 and HCoV-229E. Control cultures received a CEFX viral epitope pool as the positive control, an HIV-1 Nef peptide pool as the negative control, or no peptide. The spike-specific CD4+ TCR repertoire was compared before and after mRNA vaccination in approximately 9 COVID-19 convalescent patients and several infection-naive healthy vaccine recipients.

This clonotype was observed a handful of times. Its specific antigen is unknown. No base-level quality is on record; no much larger clone is a single base apart. According to the study, the label for this sample's treatment or condition signals: approximately nine-day PBMC culture with coronavirus spike peptide pools or control peptides (ViraFEST assay). To expand antigen-specific T cells with peptide pools and then pick out the expanded clonotypes through TCR sequencing, the study relied on the ViraFEST assay. The convalescent patients' positive SARS-CoV-2 PCR tests were from March to December 2020, which was before the Alpha, Beta and Delta variants emerged in the United States. PBMCs were cultured at around 2.2 million per well in IMDM supplemented with 5% human AB serum and around 10 IU/ml IL-2, with 10 ug/ml peptide pools added. Half of the culture medium was replaced with fresh IL-2-containing medium on days 3 and 7. CD4+ T cells were isolated after around 11 days of culture through negative selection using the EasySep CD4+ T cell isolation kit. PBMCs were separated from whole blood using Ficoll-Paque Plus gradient centrifugation and then either used fresh or cryopreserved at -140C. Each culture condition was generally run in triplicate wells.

Paper-wide results and their limitations: In convalescent patients, a median about 86% of post-vaccine SARS-CoV-2-reactive clones were detected only after vaccination, and vaccine-specific priming was suggested by this finding. Only a relatively small number of convalescent patients were included in the study, and early timepoints following natural infection were not analyzed. Of the vaccine-specific clones found in convalescent patients, nearly all (304 of 307) were mono-reactive for SARS-CoV-2 spike instead of being cross-reactive with common cold coronaviruses. Although the median number of SARS-CoV-2-reactive clonotypes went up from some 23 after infection to some 37 after vaccination, the increase was not significant.

The CDR3 runs 12 residues from the cysteine to the phenylalanine. CDR3 DNA is the only sequence kept; it has 36 bases, read in frame from the first base. Cut back by 6 bases and 13 bases, the V and J ends lie 16 bases apart. In the germline V gene (reference sequence), CDR1 corresponds to DFQATT and CDR2 to SNEGSKA. Receptor amplification or capture employed PCR. DNA from cultured CD4+ T cells was subjected to TCR sequencing with the Oncomine TCR Beta short-read assay at the Johns Hopkins FTIC core. Genomic DNA was extracted from the cultured CD4+ T cells with the QIAamp micro DNA kit. The Oncomine TCR Beta libraries from cultured CD4+ T cells were pooled using unique dual indexes and then sequenced on an Illumina iSeq 100. The study's own analysis went as follows. Non-productive sequences were filtered out, and CDR3s that did not start with C, did not end with F or W, or were shorter than 7 amino acids were discarded. The MANAFEST web application was used to identify antigen-specific clonotypes by comparing peptide-stimulated wells against reference wells and other culture wells. For a clone to be called positive, the clone needed an FDR below 0.05, an odds ratio above 5, and a productive frequency above 0.1% in at least two of three replicate wells. A clonotype was classed as cross-reactive if the clonotype showed significant expansion both in SARS-CoV-2 spike wells and in at least one common cold coronavirus spike condition. Levenshtein distances (stringdist) and unrooted phylogenetic trees (ape) in R version 3.6.1 were used to assess CDR3 homology. The raw public reads went through TCRdb reprocessing: fastp at Q25, MiXCR clone calling, in-frame beta chains kept. Entries that share a CDR3 protein sequence are merged under the most common genes and DNA. TCRdb assigned the V and J calls; the authors' analysis was not used. A total of over 14,000 distinct CDR3 sequences appear in this sample, approximately 52% of them only once. Approximately 7.2% of the sample is held by the ten biggest clonotypes.

Sample: CD4+ T cells from blood, cultured in vitro. The rearrangement combines TRBV20-1 with TRBJ1-6; TRBD1 is possibly the D segment (6 matching bases). The TCR comes from a human donor who had recovered from COVID-19. The CDR3 protein sequence reads: CSAQGNGGPLHF. The DNA is as follows: TGCAGTGCCCAGGGGAATGGCGGGCCCCTCCACTTT.